The next 19 T cell receptor beta chains were all read from a single sample in a study of blood T cell repertoires in COVID-19. Profiling relied on immunoSEQ multiplex PCR, and the TCRdb table lists in-frame clones only, not all of them. The profile shows some 200,000 clones, around 81% of them singletons. Sequenced sample: peripheral blood. Every receptor here comes from a human donor in a cohort sampled during active COVID-19.

The chain recombines TRBV6-6 with TRBJ1-6, with D tentatively TRBD1 (5 bases). The CDR3 sequence is 13 residues long. Germline V gene sequence: CDR1 MNHNY, CDR2 SVGAGI (reference sequence). V lost 5 bases and J lost 12, with 14 bases in between. The CDR3 reads CASSTTAFGPLHF. CDR3 DNA: TGTGCCAGCAGTACGACAGCGTTTGGACCCCTCCACTTT.

The rearrangement links TRBV7-9 to TRBJ1-5; 9 nucleotides line up with TRBD1. The CDR3 spans 17 residues. The germline CDR1 and CDR2 sequences are SEHNR and FQNEAQ (reference sequence). V shed 1 base and J 0 bases; nucleotides not matched to a gene: 4. CDR3 residues: CASSLGTGAYSNQPQHF. The CDR3 nucleotides read TGTGCCAGCAGCTTAGGGACAGGGGCGTATAGCAATCAGCCCCAGCATTTT.

This sequence joins TRBV5-6 and TRBJ2-2; tentatively, D is TRBD2 (6 bases). Trimming cost V 1 base and J 1 base, with 11 bases left between them. The V gene's germline CDR1 is SGHDT and CDR2 YYEEEE. CDR3 size: 16 residues. The CDR3 loop is CASSLLLARNTGELFF. The DNA for the CDR3 is TGTGCCAGCAGCTTGCTACTAGCAAGGAACACCGGGGAGCTGTTTTTT.

This chain uses TRBV28 with TRBJ1-3; possibly TRBD1 for D (6 bases). Germline V gene sequence: CDR1 MDHEN, CDR2 SYDVKM. The CDR3 has 17 residues. Trimming pared 6 bases from V and 3 bases from J, leaving 21 bases between. The CDR3 protein is CASSTYLGGPGGNTIYF. CDR3 DNA: TGTGCCAGCAGCACTTACCTCGGGGGGCCAGGTGGAAACACCATATATTTT.

The chain recombines TRBV29-1 with TRBJ1-1; 7 positions agree with TRBD1. J was trimmed by 2 bases and V by 4 bases; bases with no gene match: 7. Germline V gene sequence: CDR1 SQVTM, CDR2 ANQGSEA. CDR3 length: 14 residues. The DNA for the CDR3 is TGCAGCGTTGGAGCGACAGGGTACAACACTGAAGCTTTCTTT. It translates to CSVGATGYNTEAFF.

The gene calls are TRBV19 and TRBJ1-5, with 9 bases identical to TRBD1. Trimming cost V 6 bases and J 4 bases; bases outside gene matches: 7. The length of the CDR3 is 15 residues. Looked up from germline, CDR1 is LNHDA and CDR2 is SQIVND (reference sequence). CDR3 sequence reads: CASSTTGGRNQPQHF. In DNA form, the CDR3 reads TGTGCCAGTAGCACGACAGGGGGAAGAAATCAGCCCCAGCATTTT.

The rearrangement joins TRBV28 to TRBJ1-6, with unresolved D. The CDR3 covers 13 residues. Germline V gene sequence: CDR1 MDHEN, CDR2 SYDVKM. Between the trimmed V and J ends, which lost 3 bases and 10 bases, there was a span of 10 bases. The CDR3 is CASSFPGGSPLHF. As DNA, the CDR3 is TGTGCCAGCAGTTTTCCGGGCGGGTCACCCCTCCACTTT.

Only one count was recorded for this clone. The J gene is TRBJ1-3, the V gene TRBV29-1; 7 nucleotides match TRBD1. The CDR3 covers 12 residues. CDR1 is SQVTM, CDR2 ANQGSEA, per germline. J lost 1 base, V lost 7 bases, and 1 base had no gene match. CDR3 region: CSARGSGNTIYF. Here the CDR3 DNA reads TGCAGCGCCAGGGGGTCTGGAAACACCATATATTTT.

The gene calls are TRBV5-1 and TRBJ2-2, with D unresolved. Trimming shortened V by 4 bases and J by 2 bases, and 12 bases separated the two germline ends. CDR1 and CDR2 (germline): SGHRS, YFSETQ. The CDR3 runs to 15 residues. CDR3 in amino acids: CASSLRVSNTGELFF. The CDR3 region has the DNA TGCGCCAGCAGCCTCCGGGTCTCCAACACCGGGGAGCTGTTTTTT.

The genes are TRBV11-2 and TRBJ2-7; 9 bases match TRBD1. Germline CDR1 is SGHAT and CDR2 is FQNNGV. This CDR3 spans 18 amino acids. Trimming at V came to 1 base and at J to 0 bases, leaving 10 bases not matched to a gene. CDR3 region: CASSLALTGTGRSYEQYF. DNA of the CDR3: TGTGCCAGCAGCTTAGCCCTGACTGGGACAGGGCGCTCCTACGAGCAGTACTTC.

The chain recombines TRBV5-1 with TRBJ2-7, with 7 bases fitting TRBD2. V was clipped by 0 bases and J by 3 bases; unmatched bases: 3. In germline, CDR1 is SGHRS, CDR2 YFSETQ. The CDR3 has 14 residues. The CDR3: CASSLDPSGYEQYF. The CDR3 nucleotides read TGCGCCAGCAGCTTGGATCCTAGCGGCTACGAGCAGTACTTC.

This clone has more than one count but fewer than ten. The chain is built from TRBV19 and TRBJ2-2; 8 nucleotides match TRBD1. The CDR3 is made up of 14 amino acids. The V and J ends lost 7 bases and 6 bases, in that order; junction bases with no gene match: 7. In germline, CDR1 is LNHDA, CDR2 SQIVND (reference sequence). The chain's CDR3 is CASNSDRAAGELFF. The CDR3 nucleotides are TGTGCCAGTAACTCGGACAGGGCTGCCGGGGAGCTGTTTTTT.

This clone was counted a few times. The chain couples TRBV7-2 to TRBJ1-2; TRBD1 matches 7 bases. This CDR3 is built from 13 residues. Per the germline V gene, CDR1 is SGHTA and CDR2 is FQGNSA. V shed 4 bases and J 5 bases; nucleotides not matched to a gene: 4. CDR3 coding DNA: TGTGCCAGCAGCTCGGGACAGCGTTATGGCTACACCTTC. It specifies CASSSGQRYGYTF. Variable domain in full (rest from reference TRBV7-2 and TRBJ1-2): GAGVSQSPSNKVTEKGKDVELRCDPISGHTALYWYRQSLGQGLEFLIYFQGNSAPDKSGLPSDRFSAERTGGSVSTLTIQRTQQEDSAVYLCASSSGQRYGYTFGSGTRLTVV.

The V and J genes are TRBV16 and TRBJ1-1, with a tentative D call TRBD1 (5 bases). Looked up from germline, CDR1 is KGHSY and CDR2 is FQNENV. V was shortened by 8 bases and J by 4 bases, with 20 bases between the two germline ends. The CDR3 has 15 amino acids. The CDR3 DNA reads as TGTGCCAGCGCGTCCATTACAGGCCGGCGCACTGAAGCTTTCTTT. It specifies CASASITGRRTEAFF. The full variable domain, with the rest looked up from reference TRBV16 and TRBJ1-1, is GEEVAQTPKHLVRGEGQKAKLYCAPIKGHSYVFWYQQVLKNEFKFLISFQNENVFDETGMPKERFSAKCLPNSPCSLEIQATKLEDSAVYFCASASITGRRTEAFFGQGTRLTVV.

This sequence joins TRBV5-1 and TRBJ2-5, with TRBD2 matching 9 bases. CDR1 and CDR2 (germline): SGHRS, YFSETQ. The CDR3 is 15 amino acids. Germline trimming cut 5 bases from V and 2 bases from J; bases unmatched to any gene: 7. The DNA of the CDR3 is TGCGCCAGCAGACCTGGACTAGCGCTTCAAGAGACCCAGTACTTC. Protein sequence: CASRPGLALQETQYF.

The chain is built from TRBV5-6 and TRBJ2-2; D gene ambiguous. V shed 4 bases and J shed 5 bases, with 3 bases lying between them. CDR3 length: 11 amino acids. The germline gives CDR1 SGHDT, CDR2 YYEEEE. The CDR3, as DNA: TGTGCCAGCAGCCGGACCGGGGAGCTGTTTTTT. The encoded protein is CASSRTGELFF.

The chain links TRBV19 to TRBJ2-1, with TRBD2 identical over 13 bases. V dropped 6 bases and J dropped 6; count of bases not matched to a gene: 8. CDR1 and CDR2 (germline): LNHDA, SQIVND (reference sequence). This CDR3 region has 16 residues. CDR3 loop: CASRTLGTSGINEQFF. The CDR3 bases are TGTGCCAGTAGGACTCTCGGGACTAGCGGGATCAATGAGCAGTTCTTC.

This clone appeared a few times. The chain couples TRBV28 to TRBJ1-1; tentatively, D is TRBD1 (5 bases). CDR3 length: 16 residues. V was cut by 1 base and J by 1 base, with 13 bases left in between. The germline gives CDR1 MDHEN, CDR2 SYDVKM. CDR3 nucleotides: TGTGCCAGCAGTTTATCAGGGATTGGGGAGAACACTGAAGCTTTCTTT. Encoded protein: CASSLSGIGENTEAFF.

The chain has TRBV12-5 and TRBJ1-1; no firm D call. Germline CDR1 and CDR2: LGHNT and FRNRAP. The CDR3 totals 14 residues. Trimming took off 8 bases at V and 3 bases at J, with 16 bases between the two ends. This CDR3 is CASSRSTRDTEAFF. CDR3 nucleotide sequence: TGTGCTAGTAGTAGGAGTACCCGAGACACTGAAGCTTTCTTT.